The entry that follows covers one TCR beta chain sequence. What it recognizes is unknown. Read coverage stops 3 residues before the CDR3 terminus; the germline J gene supplies the remainder. The data derive from a study of T cells in women clearing cervical HPV infection. Study-level background: Cases: HPV16-related CIN3 or worse on histology, 2 invasive cancers. Case blood was drawn when the lesion was first found; control blood after infection became undetectable. Study-level findings and limits: CIN3+ cases had significantly higher TCR repertoire richness than controls, but evenness did not differ. TRBV6-7 relative abundance averaged 0.11% in cases and approximately 0.15% in controls.

Data came from immunoSEQ multiplex PCR; TCRdb stores just in-frame clones and leaves some out. There are fewer than 35,000 clones in the sample, with about 7.8% held by the top ten. Germline assignment: CDR1 LNHDA and CDR2 SQIVND (reference sequence). The CDR3 length is 15 residues. This TCR was recovered from a woman between 18 and 75 years old with a cervical HPV16 infection that either progressed to CIN3+ or cleared (not recorded which). Input material: blood buffy coat. The chain employs TRBV19 and TRBJ1-2; 9 nucleotides align to TRBD1. Incomplete CDR3 DNA: TGTGCCAGTAGCAATCCCGGGACAGGGAACAATGAC. Amino acid sequence: CASSNPGTGNND. The whole CDR3 reads CASSNPGTGNNDYTF.